In this sample, the clone carrying this T cell receptor beta chain turned up many times. Germline-derived CDR1 and CDR2 are SQVTM and ANQGSEA. Trimming removed 3 bases at V and 6 bases at J, with 17 bases between. CDR3 length: 14 amino acids. The sample comes from a study of patients and donors after allogeneic stem cell transplantation. TCRdb independently ran MiXCR on the RT-PCR reads; one entry per CDR3 protein. The sample contains hundreds of thousands of distinct CDR3 sequences, 15% to 20% of which appear only once. The chain carries TRBV29-1 and TRBJ2-5, with TRBD2 as a possible D gene (6 bases). The receptor was isolated from a human donor who was either an allogeneic HSCT recipient or a stem cell or donor lymphocyte infusion donor (not recorded which). It is not recorded whose cells these are; they may come from a transplant donor. Sequencing input: blood, either unsorted or a sorted T cell fraction (not recorded which). CDR3 sequence reads: CSVDGVADVQTQYF. The CDR3 region has the DNA TGCAGCGTTGATGGGGTAGCGGACGTCCAGACCCAGTACTTC.